The 6 T cell receptor beta chains given below trace back to one sample, sequenced in a study of shared clonotypes between healthy human individuals. Sequenced by immunoSEQ multiplex PCR; TCRdb stores in-frame clones only, minus some. Of around 700,000 clones listed, 72% were seen once; the top ten hold roughly 1.8%. The source material was memory CD4+ T cells sorted from blood. The subset: CD45RA-negative fraction. These receptors were collected from a woman in her twenties or thirties in good health.

This clone appeared a few times. This chain joins TRBV29-1 and TRBJ1-1; 8 bases align to TRBD1. V was clipped by 8 bases and J by 0 bases; unmatched bases: 5. The CDR3 runs to 13 residues. Germline loops: CDR1 SQVTM, CDR2 ANQGSEA. The CDR3 sequence is CSSNRGMNTEAFF. CDR3 sequence (DNA): TGCAGCTCCAACAGGGGGATGAACACTGAAGCTTTCTTT.

This chain joins TRBV27 and TRBJ2-5; unclear D gene. CDR1 MNHEY and CDR2 SMNVEV come from the germline V gene (reference sequence). Between the trimmed V and J ends, which lost 4 bases and 4 bases, there was a span of 7 bases. The CDR3 runs 12 residues. For the CDR3, the DNA is TGTGCCAGCAGTTCCGCCGCAGAGACCCAGTACTTC. It codes for CASSSAAETQYF.

The chain joins TRBV11-2 to TRBJ2-1; a possible D gene is TRBD2 (5 bases). Trimming shortened V by 0 bases and J by 7 bases, and 16 bases separated the two germline ends. From germline, CDR1 is SGHAT and CDR2 FQNNGV. The CDR3 totals 16 residues. The CDR3 DNA sequence: TGTGCCAGCAGCTTAGATCGTTTAGCTCGCGGGAATGAGCAGTTCTTC. It specifies CASSLDRLARGNEQFF.

This clone was found once. This may be a read error, as it is one base from a much larger clone. This chain links TRBV25-1 with TRBJ2-5; no reliable D call. The J call is doubtful: the DNA matches TRBJ2-7 better. The CDR3 spans 11 residues. The germline V gene encodes CDR1 MGHDK and CDR2 SYGVNS. The CDR3 reads CASSAYYEQYF. The CDR3 coding sequence is TGTGCCAGCAGTGCATACTACGAGCAGTACTTC.

This clone has a single count. V usage is TRBV10-3 and J usage is TRBJ1-5; D remains ambiguous. Germline V CDR1 and CDR2: ENHRY, SYGVKD. Trimming took off 2 bases at V and 5 bases at J, with 7 bases between the two ends. The CDR3 is made up of 13 amino acids. The CDR3 nucleotides are TGTGCCATCAGTGAGACGAGGGATCAGCCCCAGCATTTT. Its translation: CAISETRDQPQHF.

Note on this clone: Other DNA sequences in the sample encode the same CDR3. The CDR3 DNA reads as TGTGCCAGCAGCTTACAAGGGGATACTGAAGCTTTCTTT. It yields the protein CASSLQGDTEAFF. The chain employs TRBV7-3 and TRBJ1-1; D perhaps matches TRBD1 (5 bases). Germline V gene sequence: CDR1 SGHTA, CDR2 FQGTGA. V shed 2 bases and J shed 5 bases, with 9 bases lying between them. The CDR3 has 13 residues.